The entry below describes one TCR beta chain. Enrollees, about 18 to 100 years old, lived in some 24 US areas. These data belong to a study of blood T cell repertoires in COVID-19. Germline V CDR1 and CDR2: MDHEN, SYDVKM. The ends lost 6 bases at V and 9 bases at J; junction bases unmatched: 5. The length of the CDR3 is 12 residues. In the study's own analysis: Using reference gene primer amplification, nucleated cell counts were estimated. Produced via immunoSEQ multiplex PCR; TCRdb's table is partial and in-frame only. V, J and clone size reflect that table, while D and trimming were determined from the DNA. This table holds some 360,000 clones, about 88% found once.

The rearrangement links TRBV28 to TRBJ2-1; 7 nucleotides match TRBD1. The TCR sequence derives from a woman aged 25 to 39 who had been exposed to COVID-19. The source material was PBMCs or T cells enriched from blood (not recorded which). The CDR3 is CASSKTGLEQFF. CDR3 DNA: TGTGCCAGCAGCAAGACAGGGCTTGAGCAGTTCTTC.